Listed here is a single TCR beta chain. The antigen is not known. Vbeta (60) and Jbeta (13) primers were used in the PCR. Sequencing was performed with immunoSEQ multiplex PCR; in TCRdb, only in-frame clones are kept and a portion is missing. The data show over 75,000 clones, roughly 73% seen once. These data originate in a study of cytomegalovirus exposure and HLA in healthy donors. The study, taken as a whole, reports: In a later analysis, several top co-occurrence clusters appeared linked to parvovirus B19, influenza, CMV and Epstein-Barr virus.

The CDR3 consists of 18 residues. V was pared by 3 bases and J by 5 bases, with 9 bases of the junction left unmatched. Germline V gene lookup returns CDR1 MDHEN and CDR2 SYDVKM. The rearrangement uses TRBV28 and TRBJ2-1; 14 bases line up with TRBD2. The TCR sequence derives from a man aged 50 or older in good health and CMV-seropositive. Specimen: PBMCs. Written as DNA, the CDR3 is TGTGCCAGCAGTTTTACCCAACCGGGACTAGCGGGGGACAATGAGCAGTTCTTC. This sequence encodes CASSFTQPGLAGDNEQFF.